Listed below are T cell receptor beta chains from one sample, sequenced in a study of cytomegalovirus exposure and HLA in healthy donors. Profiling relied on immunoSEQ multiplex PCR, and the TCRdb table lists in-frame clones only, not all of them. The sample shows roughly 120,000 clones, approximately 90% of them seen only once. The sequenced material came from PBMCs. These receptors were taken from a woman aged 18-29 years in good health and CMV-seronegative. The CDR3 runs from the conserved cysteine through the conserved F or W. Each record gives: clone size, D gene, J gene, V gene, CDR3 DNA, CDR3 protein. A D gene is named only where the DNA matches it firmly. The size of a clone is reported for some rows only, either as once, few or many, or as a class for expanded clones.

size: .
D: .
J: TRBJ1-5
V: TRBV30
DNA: TGTGCCTGGAGTGTTTCCCGGGATCAGCCCCAGCATTTT
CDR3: CAWSVSRDQPQHF

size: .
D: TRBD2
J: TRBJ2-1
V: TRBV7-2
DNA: TGTGCCAGCAGCCCCGGGACTAGCGGGGACGAGCAGTTCTTC
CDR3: CASSPGTSGDEQFF

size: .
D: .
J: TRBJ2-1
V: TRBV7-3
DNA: TGTGCCAGCAGCTCGGGGGCTAGCGGAGCTAATGAGCAGTTCTTC
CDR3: CASSSGASGANEQFF

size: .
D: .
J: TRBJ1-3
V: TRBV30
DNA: TGTGCCTGGAGTCGAACAGGGTACGGAAACACCATATATTTT
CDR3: CAWSRTGYGNTIYF

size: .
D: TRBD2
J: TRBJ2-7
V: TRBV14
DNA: TGTGCCAGCAGCCAAGATCCCCTCAAGCTAGCGGGGATCTACGAGCAGTACTTC
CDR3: CASSQDPLKLAGIYEQYF

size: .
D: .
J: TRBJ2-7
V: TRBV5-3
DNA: TGTGCCAGAAGCTTGGTTGGGAGAGCCGCCTCGGGCGAGCAGTACTTC
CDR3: CARSLVGRAASGEQYF

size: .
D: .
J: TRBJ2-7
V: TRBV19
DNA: TGTGCCAGTAGTATGAGGAGGGGTCGAACCGAGCAGTACTTC
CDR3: CASSMRRGRTEQYF

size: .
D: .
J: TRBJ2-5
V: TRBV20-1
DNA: TGCAGTGCTATCGAACTAGAGACCCAGTACTTC
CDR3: CSAIELETQYF

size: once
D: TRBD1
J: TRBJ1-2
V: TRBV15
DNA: TGTGCCACCAGCAGAGCTGGGACAGCGGGCTCTTATGGCTACACCTTC
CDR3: CATSRAGTAGSYGYTF

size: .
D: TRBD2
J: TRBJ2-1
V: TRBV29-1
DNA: TGCAGCGTCGCAAGGCCTAGCGGGAGCGATGAGCAGTTCTTC
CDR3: CSVARPSGSDEQFF

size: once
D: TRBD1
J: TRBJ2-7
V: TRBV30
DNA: TGTGCCTGGAGTGCCGCGGACAGGAGCTCCTACGAGCAGTACTTC
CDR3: CAWSAADRSSYEQYF

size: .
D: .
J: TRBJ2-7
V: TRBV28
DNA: TGTGCCAGCAGTCCGATCGGCTCCTACGAGCAGTACTTC
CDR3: CASSPIGSYEQYF

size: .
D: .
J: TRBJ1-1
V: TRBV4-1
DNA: TGCGCCAGCAGCCAAGTCGGCAGGGGAAACACTGAAGCTTTCTTT
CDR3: CASSQVGRGNTEAFF

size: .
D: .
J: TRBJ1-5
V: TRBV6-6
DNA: TGTGCCAGCAGCCCTGGATGGGGAGATCAGCCCCAGCATTTT
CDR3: CASSPGWGDQPQHF

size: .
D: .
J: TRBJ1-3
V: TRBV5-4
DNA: TGTGCCAGCAGCTTGGACAGAAGAAATGGAAACACCATATATTTT
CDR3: CASSLDRRNGNTIYF

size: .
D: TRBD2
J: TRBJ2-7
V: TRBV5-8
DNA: TGTGCCAGCAGCTTGGGAGCGGGACCCTACGAGCAGTACTTC
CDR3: CASSLGAGPYEQYF

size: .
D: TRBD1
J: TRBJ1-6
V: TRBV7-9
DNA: TGTGCCAGCAGCTACGGATCGGGACAGGGTATCTCCTATAATTCACCCCTCCACTTT
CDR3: CASSYGSGQGISYNSPLHF

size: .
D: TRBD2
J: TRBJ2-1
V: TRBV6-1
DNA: TGTGCCAGCAGTGAAGCACGTAGCGGGAGGAACAATGAGCAGTTCTTC
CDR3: CASSEARSGRNNEQFF

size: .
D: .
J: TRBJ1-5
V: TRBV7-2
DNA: TGTGCCAGCAGCCTGTTACAGGGATATCAGCCCCAGCATTTT
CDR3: CASSLLQGYQPQHF

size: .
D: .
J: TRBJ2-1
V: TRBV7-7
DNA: TGTGCTAGCAGCTCAAACAGGGATTCTGAGCAGTTCTTC
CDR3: CASSSNRDSEQFF

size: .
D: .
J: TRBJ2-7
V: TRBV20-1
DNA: TGCAGTGCCTCTCAGGGCTACGAGCAGTACTTC
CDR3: CSASQGYEQYF

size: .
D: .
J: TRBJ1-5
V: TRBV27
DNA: TGTGCCAGCAGTTTCGGGGGTCACAATCAGCCCCAGCATTTT
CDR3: CASSFGGHNQPQHF

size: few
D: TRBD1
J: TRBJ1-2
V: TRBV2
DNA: TGTGCCAGCAGTGAAGCGAAGGGGGCCGGCTACACCTTC
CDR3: CASSEAKGAGYTF

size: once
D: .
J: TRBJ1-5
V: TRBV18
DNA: TGTGCCAGCTCAGCGTCACAGGTGAGAAATCAGCCCCAGCATTTT
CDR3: CASSASQVRNQPQHF

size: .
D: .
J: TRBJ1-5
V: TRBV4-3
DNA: TGCGCCAGCAGCCAAGACAGGTTTCGAACCCAGCATTTT
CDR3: CASSQDRFRTQHF

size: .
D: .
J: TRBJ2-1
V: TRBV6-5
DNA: TGTGCCAGCCGTTACGGTAGCTCCTACAATGAGCAGTTCTTC
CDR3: CASRYGSSYNEQFF

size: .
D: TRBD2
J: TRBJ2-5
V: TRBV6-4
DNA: TGTGCCAGCAGTCCTAGCGGAGATCAAGAGACCCAGTACTTC
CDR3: CASSPSGDQETQYF

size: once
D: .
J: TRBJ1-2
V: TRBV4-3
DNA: TGCGCCAGCAGCCAAGACGGCAGGCGCAGGGATGGCTACACCTTC
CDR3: CASSQDGRRRDGYTF

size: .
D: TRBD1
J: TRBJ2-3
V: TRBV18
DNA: TGTGCCAGCTCACCGGGACAGGGCACAGATACGCAGTATTTT
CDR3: CASSPGQGTDTQYF

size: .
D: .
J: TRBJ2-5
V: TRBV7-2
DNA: TGTGCCAGCACCTATTTTGAACGCATCGAGACCCAGTACTTC
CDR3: CASTYFERIETQYF

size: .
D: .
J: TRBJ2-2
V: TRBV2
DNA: TGTGCCAGCAGCACACAAGAAAACGCGAACACCGGGGAGCTGTTTTTT
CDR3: CASSTQENANTGELFF

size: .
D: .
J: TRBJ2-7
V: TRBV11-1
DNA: TGTGCCAGCAGCCCCCGAGGGCAGGTCAGCTCCTACGAGCAGTACTTC
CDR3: CASSPRGQVSSYEQYF

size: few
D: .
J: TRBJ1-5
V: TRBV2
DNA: TGTGCCAGCAGGGCGGACGGGGACAATCAGCCCCAGCATTTT
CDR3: CASRADGDNQPQHF